These T cell receptor beta chains were read from a single sample in a study of T cell changes during pregnancy in multiple sclerosis. Sequencing was performed with immunoSEQ multiplex PCR; in TCRdb, only in-frame clones are kept and a portion is missing. In the table there are around 16,000 clones, roughly four fifths of which are singletons. The sample here was CD8+ T cells from peripheral blood mononuclear cells, taken after pregnancy. The receptors come from a female donor in good health, enrolled as a control in a pregnancy study. CDR3s include the opening cysteine and the closing phenylalanine or tryptophan. Fields, in order: V gene, clone size, J gene, CDR3 protein. Not all rows give a size; the values are once, few, many and, for expanded clones, a class.

V: TRBV11-2; size: once; J: TRBJ2-1; CDR3: CASSFGTSGRGGYNEQFF
V: TRBV7-8; size: -; J: TRBJ1-5; CDR3: CASSLLVPIPRQQTDNQPQHF
V: TRBV29-1; size: -; J: -; CDR3: CSVAGGHEQYF
V: TRBV6-4; size: -; J: TRBJ2-1; CDR3: CASSAGLEVHEQFF
V: TRBV6-1; size: -; J: TRBJ2-7; CDR3: CASSGRQGDSSYEQYF
V: TRBV5-1; size: -; J: TRBJ2-1; CDR3: CASSGGGAPGPHNEQFF
V: TRBV4-1; size: -; J: TRBJ1-5; CDR3: CASSQAGTARYQPQHF
V: TRBV2; size: -; J: TRBJ2-1; CDR3: CASWYLAALNEQFF
V: TRBV2; size: -; J: TRBJ2-5; CDR3: CASSPTVRETQYF
V: TRBV2; size: once; J: TRBJ1-2; CDR3: CASSEGTGREDGYTF
V: TRBV14; size: once; J: TRBJ2-5; CDR3: CASSRGQGKGLETQYF
V: TRBV30; size: -; J: TRBJ2-7; CDR3: CAWSRGGDYEQYF
V: TRBV7-9; size: -; J: TRBJ1-1; CDR3: CASSGRSEAFF
V: TRBV29-1; size: -; J: TRBJ2-1; CDR3: CSVGSSASEQFF
V: TRBV19; size: -; J: TRBJ1-5; CDR3: CASSAGQYSNQPQHF
V: TRBV5-1; size: -; J: TRBJ2-1; CDR3: CATASSDSYNEQFF
V: TRBV2; size: -; J: TRBJ1-3; CDR3: CVSQGNTIYF
V: TRBV28; size: -; J: TRBJ2-7; CDR3: CASSWTRGLYEQYF
V: TRBV6-1; size: -; J: TRBJ2-7; CDR3: CASSDPSTELEQYF
V: TRBV27; size: once; J: TRBJ2-1; CDR3: CASSWGGSRYNEQFF
V: TRBV9; size: -; J: TRBJ2-3; CDR3: CASSVGSSGGTDTQYF
V: TRBV28; size: -; J: TRBJ2-1; CDR3: CASSPLTSGRISEQFF
V: TRBV6-1; size: medium-sized; J: TRBJ1-1; CDR3: CASSESPGNTEAFF
V: TRBV2; size: -; J: TRBJ2-6; CDR3: CASRRGGAGANVLTF
V: TRBV9; size: -; J: TRBJ2-3; CDR3: CASSGGLGTDTQYF
V: TRBV7-6; size: -; J: TRBJ2-7; CDR3: CASGLGGGSYEQYF
V: TRBV5-5; size: -; J: TRBJ1-2; CDR3: CASSLDGTGVSVNYGYTF
V: TRBV4-3; size: few; J: TRBJ2-2; CDR3: CASSLTENTGELFF
V: TRBV4-3; size: -; J: TRBJ1-1; CDR3: CASSQAGSLNTEAFF